The TCR beta chain described here comes from a study of lung T cells in sarcoidosis with Löfgren's syndrome. Of note for this clonotype: Antigen unknown.

TCRdb re-called the reads with MiXCR, one entry per CDR3 protein. The table lists 60,000 to 65,000 distinct CDR3 sequences, 21% of them singletons. Whole-study results and caveats: Recognition of an unidentified sarcoidosis antigen was only suggested.

The germline V gene encodes CDR1 DFQATT and CDR2 SNEGSKA (reference sequence). This CDR3 contains 12 residues. The V end was cut by 6 bases, the J end by 4 bases, with 10 bases between. This rearrangement joins TRBV20-1 to TRBJ1-5, with D possibly TRBD1 on 6 matching bases. This TCR was sampled from a human donor with sarcoidosis (Löfgren's syndrome or another form), or a control subject (not recorded which). The specimen was CD4+ T cells from PBMCs. CDR3 sequence: CSAGTTNQPQHF. CDR3 DNA: TGCAGTGCCGGGACAACTAATCAGCCCCAGCATTTT.